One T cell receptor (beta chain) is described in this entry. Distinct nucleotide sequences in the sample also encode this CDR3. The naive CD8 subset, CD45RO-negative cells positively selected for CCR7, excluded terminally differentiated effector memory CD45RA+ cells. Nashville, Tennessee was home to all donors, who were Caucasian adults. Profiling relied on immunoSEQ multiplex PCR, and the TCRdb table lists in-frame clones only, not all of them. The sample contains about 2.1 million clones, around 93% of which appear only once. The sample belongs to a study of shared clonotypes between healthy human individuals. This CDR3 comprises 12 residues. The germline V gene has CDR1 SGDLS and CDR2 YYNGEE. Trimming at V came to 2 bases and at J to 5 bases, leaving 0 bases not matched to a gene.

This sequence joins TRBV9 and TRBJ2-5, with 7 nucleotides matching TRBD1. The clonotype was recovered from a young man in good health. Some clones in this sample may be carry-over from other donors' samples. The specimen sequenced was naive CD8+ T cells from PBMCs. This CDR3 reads CASSVRGETQYF. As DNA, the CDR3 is TGTGCCAGCAGCGTCAGGGGGGAGACCCAGTACTTC.